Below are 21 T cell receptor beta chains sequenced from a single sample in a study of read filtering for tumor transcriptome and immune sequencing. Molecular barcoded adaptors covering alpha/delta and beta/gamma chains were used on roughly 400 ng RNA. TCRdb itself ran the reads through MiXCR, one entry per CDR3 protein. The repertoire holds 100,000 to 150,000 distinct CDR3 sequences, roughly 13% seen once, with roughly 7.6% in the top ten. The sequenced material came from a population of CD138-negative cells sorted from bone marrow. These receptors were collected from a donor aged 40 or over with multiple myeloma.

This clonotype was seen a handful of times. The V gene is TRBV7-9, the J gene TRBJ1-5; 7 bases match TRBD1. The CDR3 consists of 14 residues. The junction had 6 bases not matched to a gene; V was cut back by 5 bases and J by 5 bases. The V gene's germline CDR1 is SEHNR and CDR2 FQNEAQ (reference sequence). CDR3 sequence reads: CASSRGTGDQPQHF. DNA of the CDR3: TGTGCCAGCAGCCGTGGTACAGGGGATCAGCCCCAGCATTTT.

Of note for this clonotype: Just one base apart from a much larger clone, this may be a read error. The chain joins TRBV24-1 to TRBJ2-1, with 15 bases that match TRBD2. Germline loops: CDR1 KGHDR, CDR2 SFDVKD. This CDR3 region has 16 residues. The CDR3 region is CATSDGLAGGYNKQFF. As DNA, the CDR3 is TGTGCCACCAGTGACGGACTAGCGGGAGGGTACAATAAGCAGTTCTTC.

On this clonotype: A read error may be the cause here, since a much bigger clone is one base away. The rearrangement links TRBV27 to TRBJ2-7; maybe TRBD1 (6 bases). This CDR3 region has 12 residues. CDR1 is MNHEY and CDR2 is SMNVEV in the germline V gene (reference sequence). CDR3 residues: CASGLSGDEQYF. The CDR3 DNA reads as TGTGCCAGCGGTTTATCAGGGGACGAGCAGTACTTC.

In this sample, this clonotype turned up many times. CDR3 bases: TGTGCCAGCAGCAATTTAAGACTAGCGGACAATGAGCAGTTCTTC. Its translation is CASSNLRLADNEQFF. This chain uses TRBV7-9 with TRBJ2-1, with 9 bases matching TRBD2. V was pared by 5 bases and J by 5 bases, with 7 bases of the junction left unmatched. Germline CDR1 reads SEHNR; CDR2 reads FQNEAQ (reference sequence). CDR3 length: 15 amino acids.

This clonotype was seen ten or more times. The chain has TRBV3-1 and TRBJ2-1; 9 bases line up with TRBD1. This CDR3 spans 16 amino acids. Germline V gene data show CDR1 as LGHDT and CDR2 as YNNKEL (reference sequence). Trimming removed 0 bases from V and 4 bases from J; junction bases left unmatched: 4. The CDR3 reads CASSQDLGQGYNEQFF. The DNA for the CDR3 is TGTGCCAGCAGCCAAGATCTAGGACAGGGGTACAATGAGCAGTTCTTC.

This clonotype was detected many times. CDR3 sequence reads: CASRGQSDEQYF. CDR3 nucleotide sequence: TGTGCCAGCAGGGGACAGTCCGACGAGCAGTACTTC. This chain links TRBV27 with TRBJ2-7; 7 positions agree with TRBD1. Germline V gene sequence: CDR1 MNHEY, CDR2 SMNVEV (reference sequence). This CDR3 has 12 amino acids. V shed 6 bases and J 5 bases; nucleotides not matched to a gene: 4.

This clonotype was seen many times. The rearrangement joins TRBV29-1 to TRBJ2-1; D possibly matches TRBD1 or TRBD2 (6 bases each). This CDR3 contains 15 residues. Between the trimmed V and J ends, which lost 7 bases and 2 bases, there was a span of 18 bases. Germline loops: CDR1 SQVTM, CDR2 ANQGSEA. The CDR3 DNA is TGCAGCGCCAACCCACTAGGGGGGACCTACAATGAGCAGTTCTTC. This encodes CSANPLGGTYNEQFF.

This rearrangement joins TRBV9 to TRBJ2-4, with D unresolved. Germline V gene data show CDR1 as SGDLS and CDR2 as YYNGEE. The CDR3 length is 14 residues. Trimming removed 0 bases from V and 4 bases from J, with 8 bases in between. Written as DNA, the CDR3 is TGTGCCAGCAGCGTAGGCACCCTTAAAAACATTCAGTACTTC. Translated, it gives CASSVGTLKNIQYF.

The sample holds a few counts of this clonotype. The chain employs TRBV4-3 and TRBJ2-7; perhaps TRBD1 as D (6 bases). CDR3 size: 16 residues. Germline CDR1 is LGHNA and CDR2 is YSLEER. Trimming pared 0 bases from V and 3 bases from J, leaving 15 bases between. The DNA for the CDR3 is TGCGCCAGCAGCCAAGAGATTGAGGGGGTCCGCTACGAGCAGTACTTC. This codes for CASSQEIEGVRYEQYF.

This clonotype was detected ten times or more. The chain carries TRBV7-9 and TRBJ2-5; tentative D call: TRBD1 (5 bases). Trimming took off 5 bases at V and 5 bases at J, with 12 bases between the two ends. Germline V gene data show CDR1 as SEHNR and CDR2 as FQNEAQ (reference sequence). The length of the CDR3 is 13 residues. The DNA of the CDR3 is TGTGCCAGCAGCGGTGGGGCAAGGGAGACCCAGTACTTC. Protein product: CASSGGARETQYF.

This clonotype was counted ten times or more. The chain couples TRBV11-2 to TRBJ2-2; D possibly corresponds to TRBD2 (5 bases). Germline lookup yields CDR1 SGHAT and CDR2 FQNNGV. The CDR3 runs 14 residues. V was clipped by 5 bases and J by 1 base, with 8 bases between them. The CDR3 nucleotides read TGTGCCAGCAGCCATGGACTGAACACCGGGGAGCTGTTTTTT. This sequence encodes CASSHGLNTGELFF.

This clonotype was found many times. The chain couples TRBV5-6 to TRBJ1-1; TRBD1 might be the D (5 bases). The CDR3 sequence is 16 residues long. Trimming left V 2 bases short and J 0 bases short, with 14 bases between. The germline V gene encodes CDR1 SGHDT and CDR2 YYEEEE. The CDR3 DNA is TGTGCCAGCAGCTTAAGGGGTTTGTGGATGAACACTGAAGCTTTCTTT. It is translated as CASSLRGLWMNTEAFF.

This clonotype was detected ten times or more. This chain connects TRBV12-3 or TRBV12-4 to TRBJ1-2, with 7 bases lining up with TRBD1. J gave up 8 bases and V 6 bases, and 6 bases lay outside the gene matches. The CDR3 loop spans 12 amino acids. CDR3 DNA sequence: TGTGCCAGCAGCCAAGGGACAGCAGGCTACACCTTC. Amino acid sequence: CASSQGTAGYTF.

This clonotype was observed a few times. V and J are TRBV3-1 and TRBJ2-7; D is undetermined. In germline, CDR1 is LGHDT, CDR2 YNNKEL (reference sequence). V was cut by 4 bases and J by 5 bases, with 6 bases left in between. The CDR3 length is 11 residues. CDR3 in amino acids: CASSLLNEQYF. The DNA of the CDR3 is TGTGCCAGCAGCCTGTTGAACGAGCAGTACTTC.

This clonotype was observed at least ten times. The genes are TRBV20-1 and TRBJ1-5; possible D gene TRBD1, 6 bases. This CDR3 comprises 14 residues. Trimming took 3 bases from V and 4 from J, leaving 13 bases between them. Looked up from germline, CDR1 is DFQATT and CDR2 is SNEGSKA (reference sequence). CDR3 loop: CSARRRGGNQPQHF. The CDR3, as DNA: TGCAGTGCTAGGAGGAGAGGGGGGAATCAGCCCCAGCATTTT.

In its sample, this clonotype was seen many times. The CDR3 sequence is CSARRAVETQYF. The CDR3, as DNA: TGCAGTGCTAGGAGGGCCGTTGAGACCCAGTACTTC. The V gene is TRBV20-1, the J gene TRBJ2-5, with a possible D match to TRBD2 (5 bases). There are 12 residues in the CDR3. V lost 3 bases and J lost 5, with 10 bases in between. Germline lookup yields CDR1 DFQATT and CDR2 SNEGSKA (reference sequence).

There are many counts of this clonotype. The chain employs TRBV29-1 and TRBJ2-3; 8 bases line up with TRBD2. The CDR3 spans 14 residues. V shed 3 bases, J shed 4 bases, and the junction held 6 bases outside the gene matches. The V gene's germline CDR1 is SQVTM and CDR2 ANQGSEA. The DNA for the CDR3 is TGCAGCGTTGACGAGCGGGAGTCCTCAGATACGCAGTATTTT. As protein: CSVDERESSDTQYF.

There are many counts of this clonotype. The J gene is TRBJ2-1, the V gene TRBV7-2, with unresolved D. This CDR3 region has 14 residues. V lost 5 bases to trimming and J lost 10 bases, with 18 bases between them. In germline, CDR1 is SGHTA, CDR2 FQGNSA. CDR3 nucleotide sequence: TGTGCCAGCAGCCCTAGGTCCCCCGTCGCGGAGCAGTTCTTC. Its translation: CASSPRSPVAEQFF.

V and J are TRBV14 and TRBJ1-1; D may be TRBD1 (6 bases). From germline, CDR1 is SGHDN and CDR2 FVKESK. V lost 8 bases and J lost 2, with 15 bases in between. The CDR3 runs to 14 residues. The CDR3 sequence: CASAQWGANTEAFF. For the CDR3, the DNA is TGTGCCAGCGCACAATGGGGGGCCAACACTGAAGCTTTCTTT.

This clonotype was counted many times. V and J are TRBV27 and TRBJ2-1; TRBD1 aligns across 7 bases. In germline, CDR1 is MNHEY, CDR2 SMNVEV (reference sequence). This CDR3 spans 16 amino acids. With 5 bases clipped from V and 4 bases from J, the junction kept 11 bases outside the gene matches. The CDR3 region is CASSPRGRVGYNEQFF. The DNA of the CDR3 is TGTGCCAGCAGTCCAAGGGGGCGGGTGGGTTACAATGAGCAGTTCTTC.

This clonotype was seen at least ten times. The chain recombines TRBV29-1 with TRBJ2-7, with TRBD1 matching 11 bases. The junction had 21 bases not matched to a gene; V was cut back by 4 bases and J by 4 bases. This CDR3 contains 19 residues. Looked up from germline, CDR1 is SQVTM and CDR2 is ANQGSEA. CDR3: CSVVAVSGTGGQPTYEQYF. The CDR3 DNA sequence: TGCAGCGTTGTGGCTGTTTCCGGGACAGGGGGTCAGCCGACGTACGAGCAGTACTTC.